A single sample gave rise to the 14 T cell receptor beta chains below, sequenced in a study of identical twins. TCRdb ran MiXCR on the 5' RACE reads and lists one entry per CDR3 protein. This sample carries hundreds of thousands of distinct CDR3 sequences, 8.6% of them seen once, and the ten largest clones take 0.8% to 1%. These same records also appear under a second study, on yellow fever vaccine responses in identical twins.

What was sequenced was PBMCs. Receptors originate from a young woman in good health.

The sample holds many counts of this clonotype. J is TRBJ2-7 and V is TRBV20-1; 12 bases are a match to TRBD1. V lost 2 bases and J lost 6; bases outside the gene matches: 11. This CDR3 spans 16 amino acids. Germline loops: CDR1 DFQATT, CDR2 SNEGSKA (reference sequence). CDR3 bases: TGCAGTGCTAGATTAGGGACAGGGGGCCGGGGAACCGAGCAGTACTTC. This sequence encodes CSARLGTGGRGTEQYF.

J is TRBJ2-7 and V is TRBV5-6; D is unresolved. The V end was cut by 8 bases, the J end by 5 bases, with 20 bases between. The V gene's germline CDR1 is SGHDT and CDR2 YYEEEE. The length of the CDR3 is 14 residues. For the CDR3, the DNA is TGTGCCAGGAGCACCGGACCAGCCATACACGAGCAGTACTTC. It encodes CARSTGPAIHEQYF.

The CDR3 here is CATLRYDNEKLFF. The CDR3 DNA sequence: TGTGCCACCCTGAGATATGATAATGAAAAACTGTTTTTT. The chain uses TRBV30 and TRBJ1-4; D not certain. Germline lookup yields CDR1 GTSNPN and CDR2 SVGIG (reference sequence). The ends were cut back, 8 bases at V and 4 bases at J, with 14 bases in the middle. The CDR3 runs to 13 residues. Filled out from reference TRBV30 and TRBJ1-4, the complete variable domain reads SQTIHQWPATLVQPVGSPLSLECTVEGTSNPNLYWYRQAAGRGLQLLFYSVGIGQISSEVPQNLSASRPQDRQFILSSKKLLLSDSGFYLCATLRYDNEKLFFGSGTQLSVL.

This clonotype was detected many times. The CDR3 nucleotides read TGCAGTGCTAGAGATCGGCGGGAGGGGAACAATGAGCAGTTCTTC. This sequence encodes CSARDRREGNNEQFF. V usage is TRBV20-1 and J usage is TRBJ2-1, with 9 bases fitting TRBD2. J lost 5 bases, V lost 0 bases, and 5 bases had no gene match. The CDR3 is made up of 15 amino acids. Germline V lookup: CDR1 DFQATT, CDR2 SNEGSKA (reference sequence).

With regard to this clonotype: A much more abundant neighbour one base away suggests this may be a read error. The chain joins TRBV12-3 or TRBV12-4 to TRBJ2-1, with 7 nucleotides matching TRBD2. The CDR3 is 15 amino acids. CDR3 sequence: CVSSLAGTPWDEQFF. The DNA for the CDR3 is TGTGTCAGCAGTTTAGCGGGTACCCCTTGGGATGAGCAGTTCTTC.

The chain carries TRBV28 and TRBJ2-7; D not resolved. Germline loops: CDR1 MDHEN, CDR2 SYDVKM. The CDR3 consists of 12 residues. CDR3 in DNA: TGTGCTAAGCAGTCCATCTCCTACGAGCAGTACTTC. This translates into CAKQSISYEQYF.

A note on this clonotype: At one end the junction does not follow the germline gene, possibly because of a read error. The chain joins TRBV7-9 to TRBJ2-1; possible D gene TRBD2, 6 bases. The CDR3 runs 16 residues. CDR1 and CDR2 (germline): SEHNR, FQNEAQ (reference sequence). DNA of the CDR3: TGTGCCAGCAGTTTTTTAGCGGCGAGCTCCTACAATGGGCAGTTCTTC. This sequence encodes CASSFLAASSYNGQFF.

The chain recombines TRBV4-1 with TRBJ2-7; tentative D call: TRBD2 (6 bases). V was shortened by 2 bases and J by 6 bases, with 14 bases between the two germline ends. Germline CDR1 reads MGHRA; CDR2 reads YSYEKL. This CDR3 is built from 14 residues. In DNA form, the CDR3 reads TGCGCCAGCAGCCAAAGGACGGGGGACGGCGAGCAGTACTTC. Encoded protein: CASSQRTGDGEQYF.

This clonotype was seen at least ten times. The V gene is TRBV3-1, the J gene TRBJ1-1; no clear D. In germline, CDR1 is LGHDT, CDR2 YNNKEL (reference sequence). Trimming pared 4 bases from V and 0 bases from J, leaving 3 bases between. The CDR3 is made up of 12 amino acids. Here the CDR3 DNA reads TGTGCCAGCAGCCCAATGAACACTGAAGCTTTCTTT. Translation gives CASSPMNTEAFF.

This clonotype was counted many times. This chain joins TRBV6-1 and TRBJ2-1, with 9 nucleotides matching TRBD1. Germline V gives CDR1 MNHNS, CDR2 SASEGT. CDR3 length: 14 residues. Unmatched junction bases numbered 2, after V lost 8 bases and J lost 0 bases. CDR3 coding DNA: TGTGCCAGCGGGACAGGGAACTCCTACAATGAGCAGTTCTTC. This encodes CASGTGNSYNEQFF.

The table lists this clonotype with many counts. The V and J genes are TRBV3-1 and TRBJ2-1; no definite D call. Germline lookup yields CDR1 LGHDT and CDR2 YNNKEL (reference sequence). V was clipped by 2 bases and J by 7 bases, with 3 bases between them. The CDR3 runs to 11 residues. The CDR3 nucleotides are TGTGCCAGCAGCCAAACTAATGAGCAGTTCTTC. Encoded protein: CASSQTNEQFF.

The V call is TRBV28, the J call TRBJ2-1, with 10 bases that match TRBD2. V gave up 8 bases and J gave up 1 base; unmatched junction bases: 11. The CDR3 runs 17 residues. CDR1 and CDR2 from the germline V gene are MDHEN and SYDVKM. The CDR3 region has the DNA TGTGCCAGCTACGACCTAGCGGGAGTAGGGTCCTACAATGAGCAGTTCTTC. Its protein product is CASYDLAGVGSYNEQFF.

The rearrangement links TRBV28 to TRBJ2-5, with D hard to call. The CDR3 runs 14 residues. Germline V gene lookup returns CDR1 MDHEN and CDR2 SYDVKM. V was cut by 4 bases and J by 2 bases, with 11 bases left in between. The CDR3 DNA reads TGTGCCAGCAGTTCCTCGGTCAATCAAGAGACCCAGTACTTC. As protein: CASSSSVNQETQYF.

There are many counts of this clonotype. The CDR3 region is CSARVPGANVLTF. The CDR3, as DNA: TGCAGCGCAAGGGTTCCTGGGGCCAACGTCCTGACTTTC. The chain has TRBV29-1 and TRBJ2-6; D is ambiguous. V shed 7 bases and J shed 2 bases, with 9 bases lying between them. Germline V lookup: CDR1 SQVTM, CDR2 ANQGSEA. The CDR3 consists of 13 residues.